This T cell receptor beta chain was retrieved from a study of shared clonotypes between healthy human individuals. Measured with immunoSEQ multiplex PCR; TCRdb has only the in-frame clones, and not every one. The data show 2 million or so clones, with roughly 94% seen just once and 0.9% to 1.3% held by the top ten. CD8 cells classed as naive were CD45RO-negative and positively selected for CCR7, excluding terminally differentiated effector memory CD45RA+ cells. The V segment lost 6 bases and the J segment 6 bases; nucleotides outside the gene matches: 5. Germline V lookup: CDR1 MNHEY, CDR2 SVGAGI. CDR3 length equals 14 residues.

This sequence was found in a man aged 18-30 years in good health. Sequences were obtained from naive CD8+ T cells sorted from blood. The V call is TRBV6-5, the J call TRBJ2-2; 9 nucleotides agree with TRBD1. The CDR3 is CASSGTGTPGELFF. The DNA of the CDR3 is TGTGCCAGCAGCGGGACAGGGACCCCCGGGGAGCTGTTTTTT.